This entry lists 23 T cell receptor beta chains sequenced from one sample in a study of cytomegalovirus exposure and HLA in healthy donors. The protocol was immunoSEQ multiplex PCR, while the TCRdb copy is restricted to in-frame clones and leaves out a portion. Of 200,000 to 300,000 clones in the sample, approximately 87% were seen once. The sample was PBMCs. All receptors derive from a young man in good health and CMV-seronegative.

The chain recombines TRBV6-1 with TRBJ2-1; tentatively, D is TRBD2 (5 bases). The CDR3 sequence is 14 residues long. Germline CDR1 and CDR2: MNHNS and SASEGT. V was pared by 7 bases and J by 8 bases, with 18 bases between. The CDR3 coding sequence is TGTGCCAGCACTGTCCGGGGTATCGTGTATGAGCAGTTCTTC. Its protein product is CASTVRGIVYEQFF.

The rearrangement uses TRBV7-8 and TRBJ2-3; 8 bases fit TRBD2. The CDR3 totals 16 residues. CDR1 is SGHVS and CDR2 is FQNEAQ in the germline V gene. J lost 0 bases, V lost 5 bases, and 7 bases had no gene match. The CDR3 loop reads CASSPLAGWSTDTQYF. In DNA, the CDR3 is TGTGCCAGCAGCCCTTTAGCGGGATGGAGCACAGATACGCAGTATTTT. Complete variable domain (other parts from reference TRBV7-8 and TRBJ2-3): GAGVSQSPRYKVAKRGQDVALRCDPISGHVSLFWYQQALGQGPEFLTYFQNEAQLDKSGLPSDRFFAERPEGSVSTLKIQRTQQEDSAVYLCASSPLAGWSTDTQYFGPGTRLTVL.

In DNA, the CDR3 is TGCGCCAGCAGCCAAGACCCTGGACAGGACTATGGCTACACCTTC. As protein: CASSQDPGQDYGYTF. The V gene is TRBV4-1, the J gene TRBJ1-2, with 7 positions matching TRBD1. There are 15 residues in the CDR3. CDR1 and CDR2 (germline): MGHRA, YSYEKL. V shed 0 bases and J 3 bases; nucleotides not matched to a gene: 4.

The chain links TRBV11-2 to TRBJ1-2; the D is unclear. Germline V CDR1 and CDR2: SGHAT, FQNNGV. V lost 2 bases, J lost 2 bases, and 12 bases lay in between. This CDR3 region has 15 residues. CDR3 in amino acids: CASSLISNPNYGYTF. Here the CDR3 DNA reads TGTGCCAGCAGCTTAATTAGTAACCCGAACTATGGCTACACCTTC.

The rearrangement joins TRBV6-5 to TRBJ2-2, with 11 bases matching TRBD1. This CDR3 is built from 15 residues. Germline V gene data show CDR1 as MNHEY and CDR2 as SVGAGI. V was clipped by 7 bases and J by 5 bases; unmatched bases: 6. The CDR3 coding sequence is TGTGCCAGCAAACAGGACAGGGGGCTTACCGGGGAGCTGTTTTTT. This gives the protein CASKQDRGLTGELFF.

CDR3 sequence reads: CASSPDRVYTIYF. Here the CDR3 DNA reads TGTGCCAGCAGCCCCGACAGGGTGTACACCATATATTTT. The V call is TRBV4-2, the J call TRBJ1-3; 7 bases fit TRBD1. CDR3 length: 13 residues. The V and J ends lost 4 bases and 8 bases, in that order; junction bases with no gene match: 5. CDR1 is LGHNA, CDR2 YNFKEQ, per germline.

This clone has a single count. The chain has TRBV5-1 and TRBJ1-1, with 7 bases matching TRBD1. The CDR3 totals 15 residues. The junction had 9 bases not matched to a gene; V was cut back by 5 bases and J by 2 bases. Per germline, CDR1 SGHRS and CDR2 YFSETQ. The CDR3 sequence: CASSQHRGPNTEAFF. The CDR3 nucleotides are TGCGCCAGCAGTCAACACAGGGGCCCCAACACTGAAGCTTTCTTT.

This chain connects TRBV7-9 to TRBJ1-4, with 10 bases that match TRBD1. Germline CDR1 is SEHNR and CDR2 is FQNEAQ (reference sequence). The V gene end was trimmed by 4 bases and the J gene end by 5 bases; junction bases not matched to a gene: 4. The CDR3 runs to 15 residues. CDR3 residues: CASSSGQGGNEKLFF. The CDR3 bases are TGTGCCAGCAGCTCAGGACAGGGGGGGAATGAAAAACTGTTTTTT.

The CDR3 reads CASSLIAGGFPEQFF. The CDR3 region has the DNA TGTGCCAGCAGCTTAATTGCGGGGGGCTTCCCTGAGCAGTTCTTC. The chain links TRBV11-2 to TRBJ2-1; TRBD2 matches at 8 bases. J lost 9 bases, V lost 2 bases, and 9 bases had no gene match. The germline CDR1 and CDR2 sequences are SGHAT and FQNNGV. There are 15 residues in the CDR3. The full variable domain, in which reference TRBV11-2 and TRBJ2-1 provide the parts outside the CDR3, is EAGVAQSPRYKIIEKRQSVAFWCNPISGHATLYWYQQILGQGPKLLIQFQNNGVVDDSQLPKDRFSAERLKGVDSTLKIQPAKLEDSAVYLCASSLIAGGFPEQFFGPGTRLTVL.

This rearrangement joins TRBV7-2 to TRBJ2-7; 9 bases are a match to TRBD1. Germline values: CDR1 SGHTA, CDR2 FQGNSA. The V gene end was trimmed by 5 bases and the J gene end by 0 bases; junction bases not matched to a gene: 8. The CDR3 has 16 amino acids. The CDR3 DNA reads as TGTGCCAGCAGCCCCCAGACAGGGGGACTCTCCTACGAGCAGTACTTC. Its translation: CASSPQTGGLSYEQYF.

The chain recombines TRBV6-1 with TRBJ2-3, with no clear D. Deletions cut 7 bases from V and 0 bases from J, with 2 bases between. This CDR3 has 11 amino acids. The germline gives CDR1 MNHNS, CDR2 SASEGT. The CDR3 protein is CASTSTDTQYF. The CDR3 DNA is TGTGCCAGCACTAGCACAGATACGCAGTATTTT.

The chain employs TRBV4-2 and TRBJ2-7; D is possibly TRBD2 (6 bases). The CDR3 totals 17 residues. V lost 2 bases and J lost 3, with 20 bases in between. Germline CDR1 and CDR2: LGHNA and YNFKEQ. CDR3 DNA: TGTGCCAGCAGCCAACTATGGGGGGACTGGAGGGTCTACGAGCAGTACTTC. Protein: CASSQLWGDWRVYEQYF.

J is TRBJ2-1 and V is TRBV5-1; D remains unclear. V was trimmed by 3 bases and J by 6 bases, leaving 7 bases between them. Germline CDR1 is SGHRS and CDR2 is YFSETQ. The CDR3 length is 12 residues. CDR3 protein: CASSSQSNEQFF. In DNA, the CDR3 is TGCGCCAGCAGCTCACAGTCCAATGAGCAGTTCTTC. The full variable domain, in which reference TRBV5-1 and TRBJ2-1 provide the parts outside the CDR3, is KAGVTQTPRYLIKTRGQQVTLSCSPISGHRSVSWYQQTPGQGLQFLFEYFSETQRNKGNFPGRFSGRQFSNSRSEMNVSTLELGDSALYLCASSSQSNEQFFGPGTRLTVL.

CDR3 protein: CASSFIVAGNEQFF. In DNA form, the CDR3 reads TGTGCCAGCAGCTTCATAGTGGCGGGGAATGAGCAGTTCTTC. The chain carries TRBV5-4 and TRBJ2-1; TRBD2 is a possible D gene (6 bases). The CDR3 consists of 14 residues. Germline CDR1 reads SGHNT; CDR2 reads YYREEE (reference sequence). Trimming removed 2 bases at V and 7 bases at J, with 13 bases between.

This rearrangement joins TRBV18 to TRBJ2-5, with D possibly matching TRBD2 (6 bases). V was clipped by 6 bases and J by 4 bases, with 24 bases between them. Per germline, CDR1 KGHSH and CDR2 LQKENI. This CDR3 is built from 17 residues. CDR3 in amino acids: CASSVNAPGHGGETQYF. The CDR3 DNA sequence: TGTGCCAGCTCCGTAAACGCTCCGGGCCACGGGGGAGAGACCCAGTACTTC.

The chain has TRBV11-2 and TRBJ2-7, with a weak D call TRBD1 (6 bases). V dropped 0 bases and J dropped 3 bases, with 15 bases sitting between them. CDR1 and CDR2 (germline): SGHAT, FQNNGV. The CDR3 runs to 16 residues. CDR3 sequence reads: CASSLDSAQGLYEQYF. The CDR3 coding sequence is TGTGCCAGCAGCTTAGATTCGGCACAGGGCCTCTACGAGCAGTACTTC.

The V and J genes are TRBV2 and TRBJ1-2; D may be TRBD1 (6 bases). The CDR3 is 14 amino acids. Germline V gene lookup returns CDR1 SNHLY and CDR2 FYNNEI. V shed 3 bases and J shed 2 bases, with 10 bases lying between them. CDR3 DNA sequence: TGTGCCAGCAGTGACGAAGGACAGAACTATGGCTACACCTTC. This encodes CASSDEGQNYGYTF.

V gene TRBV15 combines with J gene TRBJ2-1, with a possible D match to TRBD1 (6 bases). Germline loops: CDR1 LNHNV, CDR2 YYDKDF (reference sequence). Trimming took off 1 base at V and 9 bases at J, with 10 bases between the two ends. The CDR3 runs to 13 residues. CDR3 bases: TGTGCCACCAGCAGAGTTCAGGGGACTGAGCAGTTCTTC. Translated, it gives CATSRVQGTEQFF.

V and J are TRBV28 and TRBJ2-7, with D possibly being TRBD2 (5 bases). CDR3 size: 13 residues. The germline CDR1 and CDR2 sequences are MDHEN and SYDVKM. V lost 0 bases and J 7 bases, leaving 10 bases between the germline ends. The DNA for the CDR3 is TGTGCCAGCAGTTTATGGGACGAGGGAGAGCAGTACTTC. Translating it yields CASSLWDEGEQYF.

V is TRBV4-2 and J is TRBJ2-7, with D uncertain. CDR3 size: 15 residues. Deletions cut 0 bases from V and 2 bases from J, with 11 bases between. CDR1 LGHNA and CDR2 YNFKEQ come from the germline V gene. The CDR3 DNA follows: TGTGCCAGCAGCCAAGAGGTTGGGCAGCCCTACGAGCAGTACTTC. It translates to CASSQEVGQPYEQYF.

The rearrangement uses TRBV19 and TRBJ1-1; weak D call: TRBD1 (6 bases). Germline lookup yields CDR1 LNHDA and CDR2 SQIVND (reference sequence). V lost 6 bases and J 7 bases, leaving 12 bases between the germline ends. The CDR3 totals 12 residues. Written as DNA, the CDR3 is TGTGCCAGTAGAAACAGGGACCTTGAAGCTTTCTTT. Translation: CASRNRDLEAFF. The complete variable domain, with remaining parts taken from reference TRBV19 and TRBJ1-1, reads DGGITQSPKYLFRKEGQNVTLSCEQNLNHDAMYWYRQDPGQGLRLIYYSQIVNDFQKGDIAEGYSVSREKKESFPLTVTSAQKNPTAFYLCASRNRDLEAFFGQGTRLTVV.

The CDR3 DNA follows: TGTGCCATCAGCGTAGCGGGAGAGACCTACGAGCAGTACTTC. Translation: CAISVAGETYEQYF. V and J are TRBV10-3 and TRBJ2-7; 9 bases are a match to TRBD2. J was trimmed by 2 bases and V by 6 bases; bases with no gene match: 5. The germline CDR1 and CDR2 sequences are ENHRY and SYGVKD. CDR3 length: 14 residues.

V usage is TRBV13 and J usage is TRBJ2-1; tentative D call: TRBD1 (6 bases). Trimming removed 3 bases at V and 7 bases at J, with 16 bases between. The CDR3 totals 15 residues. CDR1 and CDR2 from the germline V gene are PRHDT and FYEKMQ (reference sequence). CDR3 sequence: CASSFISSGVNEQFF. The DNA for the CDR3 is TGTGCCAGCAGCTTTATCTCGTCAGGGGTTAATGAGCAGTTCTTC.